This T cell receptor (beta chain) is from a study of T cells in Graves' hyperthyroidism and ophthalmopathy. General study results and limits: Most expanded thyroid clonotypes above 0.001 also appeared in blood.

Hyperthyroidism was newly diagnosed in patients aged 18 to 65 (duration under 2 months). Clinical symptoms, serum thyroxine, TRAb, thyroid ultrasound and orbital computed tomography established diagnosis. PBMCs were derived from about 10 ml fresh peripheral blood. This clonotype appeared a few times. The target antigen is unknown. TCR beta CDR3 sequences were amplified from RNA transcripts. Initially, a first-round RT-PCR of the TCR CDR3 employed the HTBI primer set. TCRdb used MiXCR to reprocess the multiplex PCR reads, holding one entry per CDR3 protein. The profile shows under 350,000 distinct CDR3 sequences, 15% to 20% of them singletons. Germline values: CDR1 MNHNS, CDR2 SASEGT. V was trimmed by 6 bases and J by 4 bases, leaving 13 bases between them. This CDR3 has 14 amino acids.

Sequencing was performed on blood. This TCR was recovered from a woman aged 45-65 years with Graves' hyperthyroidism. V is TRBV6-1 and J is TRBJ1-3, with no clear D. The CDR3 DNA reads as TGTGCCAGCAGCCTAGGGAGGGTAGGAAACACCATATATTTT. Translated: CASSLGRVGNTIYF.